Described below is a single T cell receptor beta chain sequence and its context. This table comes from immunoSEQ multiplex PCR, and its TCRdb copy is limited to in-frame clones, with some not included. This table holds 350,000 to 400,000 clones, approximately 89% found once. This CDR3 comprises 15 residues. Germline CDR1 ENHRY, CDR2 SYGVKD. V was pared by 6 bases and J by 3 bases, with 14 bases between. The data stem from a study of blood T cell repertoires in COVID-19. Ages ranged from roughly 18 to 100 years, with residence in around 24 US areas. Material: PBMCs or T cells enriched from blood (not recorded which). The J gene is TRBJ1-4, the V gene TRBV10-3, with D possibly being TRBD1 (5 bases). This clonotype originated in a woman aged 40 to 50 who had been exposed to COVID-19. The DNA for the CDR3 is TGTGCCATCAGGGCGGGACGAGACCCTAATGAAAAACTGTTTTTT. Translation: CAIRAGRDPNEKLFF.